The clone carrying this T cell receptor beta chain was observed a few times. The antigen is undetermined. Each of the donors had 8 to 10 milliliters of peripheral blood drawn into EDTA-treated Vacutainer tubes. The data belong to a study of blood T cells in healthy people across ages. Study-wide findings and caveats: More naive CD4+ cells and higher diversity were found in long-lived than in aged donors.

Germline CDR1 reads MRHNA; CDR2 reads SNTAGT. The V end lost 2 bases, the J end lost 1 base, and 3 bases lay between the germline ends. The CDR3 sequence is 13 residues long. The second PCR ran roughly 6 to 12 cycles with a sample-barcoded 5' primer and J-beta primers. Individual samples furnished no less than 2.5 million CDR3-containing paired-end reads apiece. MiXCR was run by TCRdb on the 5' RACE reads, yielding one entry per CDR3 protein. This table holds hundreds of thousands of distinct CDR3 sequences, approximately 60% found once. This TCR derives from a middle-aged man in good health. Sequences were obtained from blood. The rearrangement joins TRBV6-4 to TRBJ1-5; D is ambiguous. The CDR3 sequence is CASSDNSNQPQHF. CDR3 DNA: TGTGCCAGCAGTGACAACAGCAATCAGCCCCAGCATTTT.